The T cell receptor beta chain described here comes from a study of cytomegalovirus exposure and HLA in healthy donors. As for the study in general: Inside one of the first data releases sat about 85 million unique TCRs taken from HLA-typed donors. Findings of the study overall: V- and J-gene trimming in TCR beta was tied to a missense DCLRE1C variant by an analysis performed later.

Primers: 60 Vbeta forward and 13 Jbeta reverse. Data came from immunoSEQ multiplex PCR; TCRdb stores just in-frame clones and leaves some out. The sample holds roughly 220,000 clones; around 70% are singletons and the top ten take about 3%. In regard to this clone: What it binds is not known.

The CDR3 has 12 residues. Trimming shortened V by 8 bases and J by 5 bases, and 12 bases separated the two germline ends. CDR1 is MNHEY and CDR2 is SVGAGI in the germline V gene. Unrecorded immune exposures were likely, despite nominal health at sampling. Sequenced: PBMCs. The V call is TRBV6-5, the J call TRBJ1-1; D is undetermined. This clonotype was obtained from a middle-aged man in good health and CMV-seropositive. CDR3 sequence (DNA): TGTGCCAGCGGACCCGGGGTGACTGAAGCTTTCTTT. This translates into CASGPGVTEAFF.